A single sample is the source of the 15 T cell receptor beta chains below, sequenced in a study of tumor and adjacent non-tumor tissue in lung cancer (dated by TCRdb to the late 2010s). RNA was extracted from bulk unsorted tissue and checked for quality with a NanoDrop ND-1000 and an Agilent 2100. Libraries were built with multiplex PCR. Sequencing instrument: Illumina HiSeq 2500. TCRbeta libraries were constructed through three rounds of nested PCR with primers (Table S4) according to protocols adapted from ARM-PCR. TCRdb reprocessed the public reads (quality trimming at Q25 with fastp, clone calling with MiXCR) and kept in-frame beta chains. CDR3 protein sequences are deduplicated, and each keeps its most common genes and DNA. The sample has approximately 90,000 distinct CDR3 sequences on record, approximately 57% of them singletons. Together, the top ten hold roughly 15% of the sample. The specimen was lung tumor tissue. The receptor source for this set is a man aged 70-80 years with non-small cell lung cancer.

This clonotype was recorded many times. The chain joins TRBV4-1 to TRBJ2-1, with 10 nucleotides matching TRBD1. Germline values: CDR1 MGHRA, CDR2 YSYEKL. Trimming removed 4 bases from V and 7 bases from J; junction bases left unmatched: 7. This CDR3 spans 15 amino acids. The CDR3 DNA is TGCGCCAGCAGCCCATGGACAGGGGGTCGAAATGAGCAGTTCTTC. Translation gives CASSPWTGGRNEQFF.

In its sample, this clonotype was seen a few times. The V call is TRBV5-4, the J call TRBJ2-1; the D gene could be TRBD1 or TRBD2 (6 bases each). Germline V gives CDR1 SGHNT, CDR2 YYREEE (reference sequence). With 2 bases removed from V and 4 bases from J, the gap between germline ends came to 13 bases. This CDR3 comprises 15 residues. CDR3 residues: CASSFGGRAYNEQFF. The CDR3, as DNA: TGTGCCAGCAGCTTCGGGGGCCGAGCATACAATGAGCAGTTCTTC.

The chain couples TRBV28 to TRBJ2-3, with 9 nucleotides matching TRBD2. This CDR3 contains 17 residues. With V trimmed by 5 bases and J by 3 bases, 12 bases remained unmatched. Per the germline V gene, CDR1 is MDHEN and CDR2 is SYDVKM. DNA for the CDR3: TGTGCCAGCAGTATTGTCGCGGGAGGGTTTGGTACAGATACGCAGTATTTT. Translated: CASSIVAGGFGTDTQYF.

In this sample, this clonotype turned up many times. This chain connects TRBV29-1 to TRBJ1-5, with 9 positions matching TRBD1. CDR1 SQVTM and CDR2 ANQGSEA come from the germline V gene. V was pared by 7 bases and J by 6 bases, with 10 bases of the junction left unmatched. The CDR3 is 14 amino acids. CDR3 loop: CSALTGGGGQPQHF. In DNA, the CDR3 is TGCAGCGCCTTAACAGGGGGCGGCGGTCAGCCCCAGCATTTT.

A remark on this clonotype: The junction departs from germline at one end; a sequencing error may be responsible. The rearrangement joins TRBV5-1 to TRBJ1-1, with 8 bases fitting TRBD1. Germline lookup yields CDR1 SGHRS and CDR2 YFSETQ. The CDR3 runs to 14 residues. For the CDR3, the DNA is TGCGCCAGCACTTCGGACAGGGTGAACACTGGAGCTTTCTTT. Its translation is CASTSDRVNTGAFF.

Remarks on this clonotype: The limits of the CDR3 on the DNA are not certain, so only TCRdb's listed CDR3 is given. V usage is TRBV15 and J usage is TRBJ2-6; TRBD1, the D gene given by the table, was not confirmed from the DNA. Both ends counted, the CDR3 spans 18 residues. Germline CDR1 is LNHNV and CDR2 is YYDKDF (reference sequence). Here the CDR3 reads CATSVAPGSYSGATVPTF.

As regards this clonotype: One junction end does not reproduce the germline sequence, and a read error may be involved. This sequence joins TRBV29-1 and TRBJ2-7; D gene unclear. This CDR3 is 11 amino acids long. Germline CDR1 is SQVTM and CDR2 is ANQGSEA. The CDR3 loop reads CSVLVDGEEYF. The CDR3 region has the DNA TGCAGCGTTCTAGTCGACGGCGAGGAGTACTTC.

Concerning this clonotype itself: At one of its ends the junction is not consistent with the germline gene, which may arise from a read error. V gene TRBV11-2 combines with J gene TRBJ2-1, with D maybe TRBD2 (5 bases). There are 15 residues in the CDR3. Germline V lookup: CDR1 SGHAT, CDR2 FQNNGV. The CDR3 DNA follows: TGTGTCAGCAGCTTCCAGCGGAGCTCCTACAACGAGCAGTTCTTC. It encodes CVSSFQRSSYNEQFF.

This clonotype is a singleton in its sample. A read error is likely, as this CDR3 ends without the conserved phenylalanine or tryptophan. This chain connects TRBV7-9 to TRBJ1-2; 10 bases align to TRBD1. The CDR3 has 15 residues. Germline values: CDR1 SEHNR, CDR2 FQNEAQ (reference sequence). CDR3 in DNA: TGTGCCAGCAGGTTAGCCGGGACAGGGGTCTATGGCTACACCTCC. Residues: CASRLAGTGVYGYTS.

Details on this clonotype: The CDR3 ends on some other residue instead of the conserved phenylalanine or tryptophan, so this is likely a read error. J is TRBJ1-6 and V is TRBV6-2 or TRBV6-3; 7 bases map to TRBD1. Germline values: CDR1 MNHEY, CDR2 SVGEGT. The CDR3 covers 15 residues. The CDR3 sequence is CDSSRGQVDNSPLHV. CDR3 bases: TGTGACAGCAGTCGCGGACAGGTTGACAATTCACCCCTCCACGTT.

On this clonotype itself: One junction end disagrees with the germline gene, perhaps due to a read error. CDR3 amino acids: CASRLGGRDPTQPQHF. The DNA for the CDR3 is TGTGCCAGCAGATTAGGAGGTAGGGACCCGACTCAGCCCCAGCATTTT. The chain couples TRBV12-3 or TRBV12-4 to TRBJ1-5; D is possibly TRBD1 (5 bases). The CDR3 sequence is 16 residues long.

A note on this clonotype: The junction departs from germline at one end; a sequencing error may be responsible. The gene calls are TRBV6-6 and TRBJ1-1, with D unclear. Per the germline V gene, CDR1 is MNHNY and CDR2 is SVGAGI (reference sequence). CDR3 size: 13 residues. The CDR3 loop is CTSTEKLNSEAFF. The CDR3 DNA reads as TGTACCAGCACAGAAAAATTGAACAGTGAAGCTTTCTTT.

This clonotype was detected once. A read error is possible here, since a much larger clone lies one base away. The rearrangement joins TRBV5-6 to TRBJ1-6; TRBD1 matches 9 bases. Trimming at V came to 0 bases and at J to 8 bases, leaving 3 bases not matched to a gene. The CDR3 spans 15 residues. Per the germline V gene, CDR1 is SGHDT and CDR2 is YYEEEE. DNA for the CDR3: TGTGCCAGCAGCTTGGACAGGGGGCATGATTCACCCCTCCACTTT. Translating it yields CASSLDRGHDSPLHF. Looking up the rest from reference TRBV5-6 and TRBJ1-6 gives the full variable domain: DAGVTQSPTHLIKTRGQQVTLRCSPKSGHDTVSWYQQALGQGPQFIFQYYEEEERQRGNFPDRFSGHQFPNYSSELNVNALLLGDSALYLCASSLDRGHDSPLHFGNGTRLTVT.

On this clonotype: It is likely a read error, because the conserved phenylalanine at the end of the CDR3 is missing. V and J are TRBV6-1 and TRBJ2-3; possibly TRBD2 for D (5 bases). Germline V gives CDR1 MNHNS, CDR2 SASEGT. V lost 2 bases to trimming and J lost 0 bases, with 12 bases between them. The CDR3 totals 16 residues. DNA of the CDR3: TGTGCCAGCAGTGAACCACTAGAGGCTAGCACAGATACGCAGTATCTT. Translating gives CASSEPLEASTDTQYL.

The count of this clonotype is one. A read error may account for a junction end that differs from germline. The rearrangement links TRBV6-5 to TRBJ2-5; D unclear. The length of the CDR3 is 13 residues. Germline-derived CDR1 and CDR2 are MNHEY and SVGAGI. The CDR3 coding sequence is TGTACCAGCACTAATCGGCTGGAAGGGACCCAGTACTTC. Its protein product is CTSTNRLEGTQYF.